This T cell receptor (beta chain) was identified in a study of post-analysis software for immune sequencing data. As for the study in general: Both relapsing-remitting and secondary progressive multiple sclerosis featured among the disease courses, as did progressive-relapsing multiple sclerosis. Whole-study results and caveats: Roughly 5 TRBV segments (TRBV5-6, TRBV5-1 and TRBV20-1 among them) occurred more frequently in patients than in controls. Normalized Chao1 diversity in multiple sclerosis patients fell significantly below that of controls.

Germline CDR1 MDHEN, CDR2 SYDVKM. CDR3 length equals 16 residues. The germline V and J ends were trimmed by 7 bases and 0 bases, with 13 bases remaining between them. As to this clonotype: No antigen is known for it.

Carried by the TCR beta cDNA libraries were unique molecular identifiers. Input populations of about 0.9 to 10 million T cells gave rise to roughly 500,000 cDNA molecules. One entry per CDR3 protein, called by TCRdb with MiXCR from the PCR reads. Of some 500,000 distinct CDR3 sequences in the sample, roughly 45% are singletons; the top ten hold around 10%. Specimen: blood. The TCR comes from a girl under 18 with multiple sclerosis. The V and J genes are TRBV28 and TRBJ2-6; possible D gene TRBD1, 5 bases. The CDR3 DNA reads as TGTGCCAGCACCTACAGGATGGGCTCTGGGGCCAACGTCCTGACTTTC. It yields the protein CASTYRMGSGANVLTF.